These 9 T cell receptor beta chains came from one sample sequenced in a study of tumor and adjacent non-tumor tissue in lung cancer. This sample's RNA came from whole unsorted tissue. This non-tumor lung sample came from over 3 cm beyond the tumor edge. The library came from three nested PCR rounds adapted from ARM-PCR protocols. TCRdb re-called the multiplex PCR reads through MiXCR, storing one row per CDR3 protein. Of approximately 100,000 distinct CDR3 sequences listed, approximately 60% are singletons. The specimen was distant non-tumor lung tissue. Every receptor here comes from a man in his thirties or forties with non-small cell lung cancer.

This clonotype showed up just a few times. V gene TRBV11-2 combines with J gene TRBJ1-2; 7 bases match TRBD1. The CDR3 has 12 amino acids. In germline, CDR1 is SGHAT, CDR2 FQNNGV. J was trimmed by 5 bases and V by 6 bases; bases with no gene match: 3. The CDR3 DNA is TGTGCCAGCAGTGACAGGGATTATGGCTACACCTTC. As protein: CASSDRDYGYTF.

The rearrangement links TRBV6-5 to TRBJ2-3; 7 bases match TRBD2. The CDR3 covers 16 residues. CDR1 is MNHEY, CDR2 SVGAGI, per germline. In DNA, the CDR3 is TGTGTCACCAGTTACTCGTCCGGGAGGAGCACAGATACGCAGTATTTT. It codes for CVTSYSSGRSTDTQYF.

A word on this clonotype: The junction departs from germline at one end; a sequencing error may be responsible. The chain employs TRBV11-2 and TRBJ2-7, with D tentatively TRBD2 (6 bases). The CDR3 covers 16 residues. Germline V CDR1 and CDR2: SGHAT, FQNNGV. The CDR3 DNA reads TGTGCCAGCAGCTCGCGCGGGGTTCCGTCTCCCTACGAACAGTACTTC. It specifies CASSSRGVPSPYEQYF.

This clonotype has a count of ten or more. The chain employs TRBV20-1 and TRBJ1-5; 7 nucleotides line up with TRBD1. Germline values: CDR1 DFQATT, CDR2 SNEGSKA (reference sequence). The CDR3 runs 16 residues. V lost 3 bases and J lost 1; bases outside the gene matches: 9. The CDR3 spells CSARRQGFASNQPQHF. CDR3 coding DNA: TGCAGTGCTAGGAGACAGGGTTTCGCGAGCAATCAGCCCCAGCATTTT.

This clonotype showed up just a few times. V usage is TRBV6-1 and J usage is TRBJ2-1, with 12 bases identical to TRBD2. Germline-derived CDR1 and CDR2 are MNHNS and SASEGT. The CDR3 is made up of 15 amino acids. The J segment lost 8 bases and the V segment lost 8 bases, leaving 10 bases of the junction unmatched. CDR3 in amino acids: CASERRTSGIDEQFF. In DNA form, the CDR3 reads TGTGCCAGCGAGAGGAGGACTAGCGGGATCGATGAGCAGTTCTTC.

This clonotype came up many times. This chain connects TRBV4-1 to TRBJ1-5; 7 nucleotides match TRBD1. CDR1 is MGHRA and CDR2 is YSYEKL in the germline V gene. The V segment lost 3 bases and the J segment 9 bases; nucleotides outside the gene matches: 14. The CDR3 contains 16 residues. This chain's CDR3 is CASSHALDRPRGPQHF. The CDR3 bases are TGCGCCAGCAGCCACGCCCTGGACAGGCCCCGTGGGCCCCAGCATTTT.

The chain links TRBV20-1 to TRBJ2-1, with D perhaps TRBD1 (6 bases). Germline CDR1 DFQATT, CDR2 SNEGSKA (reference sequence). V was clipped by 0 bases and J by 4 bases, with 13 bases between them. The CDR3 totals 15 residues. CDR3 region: CSARDPGADYNEQFF. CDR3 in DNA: TGCAGTGCTAGAGATCCAGGGGCCGATTACAATGAGCAGTTCTTC.

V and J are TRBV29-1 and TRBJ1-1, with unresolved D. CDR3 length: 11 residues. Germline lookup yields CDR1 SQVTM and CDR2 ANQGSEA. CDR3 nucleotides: TGCTACGCCACTATAAACACTGAAGCTTTCTTT. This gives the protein CYATINTEAFF.

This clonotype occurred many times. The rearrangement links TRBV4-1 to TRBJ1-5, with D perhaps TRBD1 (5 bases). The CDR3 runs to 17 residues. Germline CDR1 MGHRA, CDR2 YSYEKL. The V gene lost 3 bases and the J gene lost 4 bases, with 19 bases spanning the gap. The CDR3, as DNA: TGCGCCAGCAGCCAGGAGGGAGGGGCGGGGGAAAATCAGCCCCAGCATTTT. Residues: CASSQEGGAGENQPQHF.